A single sample is the source of the 7 T cell receptor beta chains below, sequenced in a study of blood T cell repertoires in COVID-19. Measured with immunoSEQ multiplex PCR; TCRdb has only the in-frame clones, and not every one. Of 100,000 to 150,000 clones in the sample, more than 65% are singletons; the top ten hold around 25%. Sequencing was done on a sample of peripheral blood. These receptors were obtained from a human donor in a cohort sampled during active COVID-19.

V is TRBV5-6 and J is TRBJ2-7; possibly TRBD1 for D (6 bases). V was cut by 3 bases and J by 5 bases, with 12 bases left in between. In germline, CDR1 is SGHDT, CDR2 YYEEEE. The CDR3 sequence is 13 residues long. CDR3 sequence reads: CASSWMDRNEQYF. The CDR3 DNA follows: TGTGCCAGCAGCTGGATGGACAGAAACGAGCAGTACTTC.

To note about this clone: Other DNA variants within this sample encode the same CDR3. The chain uses TRBV19 and TRBJ2-2; 10 nucleotides agree with TRBD2. The CDR3 contains 15 residues. Germline lookup yields CDR1 LNHDA and CDR2 SQIVND (reference sequence). With V trimmed by 3 bases and J by 5 bases, 3 bases remained unmatched. As DNA, the CDR3 is TGTGCCAGTAGTATCCCACTAGCGGGAACCGGGGAGCTGTTTTTT. It codes for CASSIPLAGTGELFF.

The rearrangement uses TRBV27 and TRBJ2-1; D is uncertain. Trimming took off 2 bases at V and 5 bases at J, with 13 bases between the two ends. There are 15 residues in the CDR3. Looked up from germline, CDR1 is MNHEY and CDR2 is SMNVEV (reference sequence). Here the CDR3 DNA reads TGTGCCAGCAGTTTAACTACGGCTATCAACAATGAGCAGTTCTTC. This sequence encodes CASSLTTAINNEQFF.

This clone was observed a few times. The gene calls are TRBV10-3 and TRBJ1-6; no reliable D call. CDR3 length equals 14 residues. Germline V gives CDR1 ENHRY, CDR2 SYGVKD. Trimming shortened V by 10 bases and J by 0 bases, and 10 bases separated the two germline ends. CDR3 residues: CATAQSSYNSPLHF. The CDR3 region has the DNA TGTGCCACCGCACAGAGCTCCTATAATTCACCCCTCCACTTT.

This rearrangement joins TRBV20-1 to TRBJ2-5; D not resolved. Germline CDR1 is DFQATT and CDR2 is SNEGSKA (reference sequence). The CDR3 is 11 amino acids. With 6 bases removed from V and 4 bases from J, the gap between germline ends came to 9 bases. This CDR3 reads CSALPPETQYF. CDR3 in DNA: TGCAGTGCCCTCCCCCCAGAGACCCAGTACTTC.

This clone was found a few times. The rearrangement uses TRBV20-1 and TRBJ1-2; D unclear. The germline gives CDR1 DFQATT, CDR2 SNEGSKA (reference sequence). The CDR3 is 11 residues long. The germline V and J ends were trimmed by 4 bases and 8 bases, with 11 bases remaining between them. For the CDR3, the DNA is TGCAGTGCTACGCTAAGCGAGGGCTACACCTTC. Translation: CSATLSEGYTF.

The J gene is TRBJ1-5, the V gene TRBV18; D ambiguous. CDR3 length equals 14 residues. Germline V gene sequence: CDR1 KGHSH, CDR2 LQKENI. Trimming removed 3 bases from V and 2 bases from J, with 8 bases in between. The CDR3 DNA reads TGTGCCAGCTCACCTCCTGGAGGCAATCAGCCCCAGCATTTT. Translated: CASSPPGGNQPQHF.